This record concerns one T cell receptor (beta chain) sequence. This receptor's antigen is unknown. No much larger clonotype is one base removed from it; base qualities were not supplied. The data belong to a study of technical replicates of blood from a handful of donors (dated by TCRdb to between 2016 and 2019). Library creation used the immunoSEQ multiplex PCR assay. The source is immuneACCESS, and TCRdb retained only in-frame sequences with V and J called. Part of the clones is not carried over; for the studies checked, unresolved V genes explain less than half of this, and the remainder is unexplained. The sample table holds 98,000 or so clones, of which nearly 97% were seen once. The ten largest clones take up roughly 0.21% of the sample. The CDR3 sequence holds 11 residues, the cysteine and phenylalanine included. Only the CDR3 DNA is retained, 33 bases long and in frame from the first base. Relative to germline, V is missing 7 bases and J is missing 5 bases, with 1 base of the junction outside any gene match. The germline V gene encodes CDR1 SNHLY and CDR2 FYNNEI.

Sequencing was done on a sample of T cells isolated from PBMCs. Here the chain combines TRBV2 and TRBJ2-5; 7 middle bases align to TRBD1. This clonotype originated in a human donor in good health. Here is the DNA: TGTGCCAGCACCAGGGGGGAGACCCAGTACTTC. This codes for CASTRGETQYF.